Below, 8 T cell receptor beta chains from the same sample are listed, as sequenced in a study of blood T cell repertoires in COVID-19. Measured with immunoSEQ multiplex PCR; TCRdb has only the in-frame clones, and not every one. The sample holds hundreds of thousands of clones, under 95% seen once. The sequenced material came from peripheral blood. The receptors were gathered from a woman in her late teens or twenties who had recovered from COVID-19.

V is TRBV7-9 and J is TRBJ2-4; D is unclear. CDR3 length equals 11 residues. Germline V gene lookup returns CDR1 SEHNR and CDR2 FQNEAQ (reference sequence). V lost 5 bases to trimming and J lost 4 bases, with 3 bases between them. The CDR3 sequence: CASSQKNIQYF. CDR3 in DNA: TGTGCCAGCAGCCAAAAAAACATTCAGTACTTC.

J is TRBJ1-5 and V is TRBV4-3, with D perhaps matching TRBD1 (5 bases). V lost 3 bases and J 0 bases, leaving 12 bases between the germline ends. The germline CDR1 and CDR2 sequences are LGHNA and YSLEER. The CDR3 runs 16 residues. The CDR3 DNA sequence: TGCGCCAGCAGCCAGCGTGCGGGGGATAGCAATCAGCCCCAGCATTTT. Its protein product is CASSQRAGDSNQPQHF.

The chain is built from TRBV4-3 and TRBJ2-1; a weak D match, TRBD2 (5 bases). The CDR3 is 15 amino acids. V lost 4 bases and J 4 bases, leaving 14 bases between the germline ends. Germline CDR1 is LGHNA and CDR2 is YSLEER. The CDR3 DNA is TGCGCCAGCAGCCCCAGAGCGGTGGGGTACAATGAGCAGTTCTTC. This translates into CASSPRAVGYNEQFF.

V gene TRBV10-3 combines with J gene TRBJ2-3, with 11 bases identical to TRBD2. CDR1 ENHRY and CDR2 SYGVKD come from the germline V gene. Trimming cost V 6 bases and J 1 base; bases outside gene matches: 0. There are 14 residues in the CDR3. CDR3 amino acids: CAIRLAGGTDTQYF. For the CDR3, the DNA is TGTGCCATCAGACTAGCGGGAGGCACAGATACGCAGTATTTT.

This clone was found once. The V call is TRBV6-5, the J call TRBJ1-1; D may be TRBD1 (6 bases). The germline V gene encodes CDR1 MNHEY and CDR2 SVGAGI. CDR3 length equals 14 residues. Trimming pared 6 bases from V and 5 bases from J, leaving 16 bases between. CDR3 nucleotides: TGTGCCAGCAGCCGCTCGGGGGGCTGGACTGAAGCTTTCTTT. The encoded protein is CASSRSGGWTEAFF.

The chain has TRBV6-5 and TRBJ2-5; D gene ambiguous. Germline CDR1 is MNHEY and CDR2 is SVGAGI. V gave up 9 bases and J gave up 3 bases, with 17 bases separating them. The CDR3 is 14 residues long. CDR3 sequence reads: CASLDKLVKETQYF. The DNA of the CDR3 is TGTGCCAGTCTTGACAAACTCGTCAAAGAGACCCAGTACTTC.

This sequence joins TRBV13 and TRBJ1-1; 7 bases agree with TRBD1. CDR1 and CDR2 (germline): PRHDT, FYEKMQ (reference sequence). CDR3 length equals 15 residues. With V trimmed by 5 bases and J by 1 base, 7 bases remained unmatched. CDR3 region: CASSSHGTANTEAFF. Written as DNA, the CDR3 is TGTGCCAGCAGCAGCCATGGGACAGCGAACACTGAAGCTTTCTTT. The full variable domain, with the rest looked up from reference TRBV13 and TRBJ1-1, is AAGVIQSPRHLIKEKRETATLKCYPIPRHDTVYWYQQGPGQDPQFLISFYEKMQSDKGSIPDRFSAQQFSDYHSELNMSSLELGDSALYFCASSSHGTANTEAFFGQGTRLTVV.

The chain recombines TRBV15 with TRBJ1-2; no reliable D call. This CDR3 spans 12 amino acids. Germline V gives CDR1 LNHNV, CDR2 YYDKDF (reference sequence). The germline V and J ends were trimmed by 5 bases and 8 bases, with 12 bases remaining between them. Written as DNA, the CDR3 is TGTGCCACCAGCGAGGCGGAGGGCGGCTACACCTTC. Translated, it gives CATSEAEGGYTF.